This T cell receptor (beta chain) was obtained from a study of T cell responses to AZD1222 COVID-19 vaccine. Findings and limits, study-wide: Vaccine-related CD4 TCRs covered spike, predominating at 160-218 and 743-854.

About this clone itself: Its specificity is unknown.

Some clones are missing from TCRdb's copy, which holds only in-frame ones; the method was immunoSEQ multiplex PCR. The sample has some 96,000 clones, 70% to 90% seen once; the top ten hold less than 3%. This sequence was found in an adult in good health. The input for sequencing was peripheral blood, taken on day 0 of AZD1222 vaccination.

The CDR3 spells CASRRKNTGGGYTF. The CDR3 region has the DNA TGTGCCAGCAGACGAAAAAATACAGGGGGCGGCTACACCTTC. The chain employs TRBV6-5 and TRBJ1-2; 9 bases agree with TRBD1. Germline V lookup: CDR1 MNHEY, CDR2 SVGAGI. This CDR3 comprises 14 residues. Losses at the gene ends were 6 bases for V and 8 bases for J; bases not matched to a gene: 10.